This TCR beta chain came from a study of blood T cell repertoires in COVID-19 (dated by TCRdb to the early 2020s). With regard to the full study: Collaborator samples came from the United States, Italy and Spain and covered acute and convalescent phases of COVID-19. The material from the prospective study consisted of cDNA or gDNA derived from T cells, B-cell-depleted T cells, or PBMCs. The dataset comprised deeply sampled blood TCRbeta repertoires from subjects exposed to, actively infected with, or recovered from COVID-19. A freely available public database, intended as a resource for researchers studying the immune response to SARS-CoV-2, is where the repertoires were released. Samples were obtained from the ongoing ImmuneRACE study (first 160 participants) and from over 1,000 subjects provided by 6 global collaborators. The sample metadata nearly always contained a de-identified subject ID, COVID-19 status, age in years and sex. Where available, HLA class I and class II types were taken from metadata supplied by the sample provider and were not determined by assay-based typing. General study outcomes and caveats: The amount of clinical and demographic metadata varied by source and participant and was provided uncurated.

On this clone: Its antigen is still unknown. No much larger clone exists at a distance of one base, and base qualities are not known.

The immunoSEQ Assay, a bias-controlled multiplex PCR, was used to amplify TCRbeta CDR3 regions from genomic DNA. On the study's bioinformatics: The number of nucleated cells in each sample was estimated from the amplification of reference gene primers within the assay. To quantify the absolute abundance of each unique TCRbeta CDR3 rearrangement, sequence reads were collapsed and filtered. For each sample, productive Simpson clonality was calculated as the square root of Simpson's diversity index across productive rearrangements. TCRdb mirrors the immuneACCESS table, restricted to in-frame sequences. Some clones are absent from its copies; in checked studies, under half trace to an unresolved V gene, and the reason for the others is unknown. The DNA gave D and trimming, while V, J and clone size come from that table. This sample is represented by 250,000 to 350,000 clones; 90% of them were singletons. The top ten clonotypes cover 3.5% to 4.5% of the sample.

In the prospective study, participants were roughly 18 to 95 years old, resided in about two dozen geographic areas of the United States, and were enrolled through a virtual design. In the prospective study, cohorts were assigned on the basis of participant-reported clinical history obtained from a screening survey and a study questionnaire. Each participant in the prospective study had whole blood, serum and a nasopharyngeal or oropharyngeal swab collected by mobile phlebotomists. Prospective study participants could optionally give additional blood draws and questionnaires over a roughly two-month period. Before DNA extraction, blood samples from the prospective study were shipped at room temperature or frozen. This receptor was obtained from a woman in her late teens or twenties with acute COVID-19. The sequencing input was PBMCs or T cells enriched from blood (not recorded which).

This receptor carries the CDR3 CASSQPGTGKVTGELFF. The DNA sequence follows: TGTGCCAGCAGCCAACCCGGGACAGGGAAGGTCACCGGGGAGCTGTTTTTT. This sequence uses TRBV4-2 and TRBJ2-2; 9 bases in the middle match TRBD1. CDR1 and CDR2 are drawn from the germline V gene: LGHNA, YNFKEQ. The CDR3 numbers 17 residues from cysteine through phenylalanine. Only the CDR3 region is kept as DNA, spanning 51 bases read in frame from base 1. Ends trimmed: V by 2 bases, J by 4 bases; bases unmatched to a gene: 8.